This T cell receptor (beta chain) was identified in a study of cytomegalovirus exposure and HLA in healthy donors. Whole-study results and caveats: Most CMV-associated TCR beta chains were later found to appear HLA-restricted. HLA alleles were associated with some 17,000 TCR beta sequences in a later analysis at 0.05 false discovery rate. Researchers reported in a later analysis that common viral pathogens appeared linked to several top clusters.

The PCR had 60 Vbeta and 13 Jbeta primers. In the study's own analysis: Unique TCR beta chains totaled roughly 80 million in a later count, with 8.5 million to 12 million of them shared. The protocol was immunoSEQ multiplex PCR, while the TCRdb copy is restricted to in-frame clones and leaves out a portion. D and trimming come from the DNA, and the V and J calls and clone size come from that table. Of 90,000 to 120,000 clones in the sample, around two thirds were seen once. The germline CDR1 and CDR2 sequences are MGHRA and YSYEKL. V dropped 3 bases and J dropped 4; count of bases not matched to a gene: 4. The CDR3 runs to 14 residues. To note about this clone: Its antigen is currently unknown.

This sequence was found in a young man in good health and CMV-seropositive. Specimen: PBMCs. This sequence joins TRBV4-1 and TRBJ1-1; TRBD1 aligns across 8 bases. CDR3 sequence: CASSQTTGVTEAFF. The CDR3 DNA sequence: TGCGCCAGCAGCCAGACGACAGGGGTCACTGAAGCTTTCTTT.